These 25 T cell receptor beta chains originate from one sample sequenced in a study of blood T cell repertoires in COVID-19. Method: immunoSEQ multiplex PCR; TCRdb's copy keeps in-frame clones and lacks some. The table has 78,000 or so clones, roughly 90% seen once. The sample was peripheral blood. The receptors derive from a woman in her 50s with acute or convalescent COVID-19.

This clone appeared once. This rearrangement joins TRBV9 to TRBJ2-7, with TRBD2 as a possible D gene (7 bases). The CDR3 loop spans 17 amino acids. Germline CDR1 reads SGDLS; CDR2 reads YYNGEE. V was pared by 4 bases and J by 1 base, with 21 bases between. CDR3 protein: CASSPGGGGIGSYEQYF. CDR3 nucleotide sequence: TGTGCCAGCAGCCCGGGGGGAGGGGGAATCGGATCCTACGAGCAGTACTTC.

The chain combines TRBV7-8 with TRBJ1-6, with unresolved D. Germline CDR1 is SGHVS and CDR2 is FQNEAQ. V was shortened by 5 bases and J by 4 bases, with 15 bases between the two germline ends. The CDR3 loop spans 16 amino acids. As DNA, the CDR3 is TGTGCCAGCAGCCAATATCGCGGAGAATATAATTCACCCCTCCACTTT. It codes for CASSQYRGEYNSPLHF.

V gene TRBV2 combines with J gene TRBJ1-1; D may be TRBD1 (5 bases). Germline V lookup: CDR1 SNHLY, CDR2 FYNNEI. This CDR3 has 12 amino acids. Trimming pared 4 bases from V and 7 bases from J, leaving 10 bases between. CDR3 bases: TGTGCCAGCAGTGCCGTCGGGGGTGAAGCTTTCTTT. Translated, it gives CASSAVGGEAFF.

The rearrangement joins TRBV28 to TRBJ1-4; 7 nucleotides align to TRBD1. CDR3 length: 12 amino acids. Per germline, CDR1 MDHEN and CDR2 SYDVKM. The V segment lost 2 bases and the J segment 11 bases; nucleotides outside the gene matches: 2. CDR3 amino acids: CASSLRQGKLFF. The CDR3 coding sequence is TGTGCCAGCAGTTTAAGACAGGGTAAACTGTTTTTT.

The count of this clone is one. This rearrangement joins TRBV28 to TRBJ1-3, with D unclear. The CDR3 is 16 amino acids. In germline, CDR1 is MDHEN, CDR2 SYDVKM. V was cut by 7 bases and J by 0 bases, with 16 bases left in between. The CDR3 reads CASIESGSFSGNTIYF. The CDR3 coding sequence is TGTGCCAGCATAGAGAGCGGTTCCTTCTCTGGAAACACCATATATTTT.

V gene TRBV28 combines with J gene TRBJ2-7; tentatively, D is TRBD2 (5 bases). The CDR3 extends over 14 amino acids. The germline gives CDR1 MDHEN, CDR2 SYDVKM. Trimming cost V 6 bases and J 0 bases, with 12 bases left between them. This CDR3 reads CASRRVGYSYEQYF. DNA of the CDR3: TGTGCCAGCAGGCGGGTGGGCTACTCCTACGAGCAGTACTTC.

The V call is TRBV20-1, the J call TRBJ2-5; D is unresolved. Germline-derived CDR1 and CDR2 are DFQATT and SNEGSKA (reference sequence). The CDR3 covers 13 residues. Trimming took off 3 bases at V and 1 base at J, with 9 bases between the two ends. This chain's CDR3 is CSASLASQETQYF. In DNA form, the CDR3 reads TGCAGTGCTAGTCTGGCTAGCCAAGAGACCCAGTACTTC.

The chain couples TRBV9 to TRBJ2-3; TRBD2 might be the D (5 bases). Trimming removed 3 bases at V and 1 base at J, with 15 bases between. The V gene's germline CDR1 is SGDLS and CDR2 YYNGEE. CDR3 size: 16 residues. The CDR3 DNA reads TGTGCCAGCAGCGGAAGAGGAGGCAAGGGCACAGATACGCAGTATTTT. Its protein product is CASSGRGGKGTDTQYF. Supplemented by reference TRBV9 and TRBJ2-3, the full variable domain reads DSGVTQTPKHLITATGQRVTLRCSPRSGDLSVYWYQQSLDQGLQFLIQYYNGEERAKGNILERFSAQQFPDLHSELNLSSLELGDSALYFCASSGRGGKGTDTQYFGPGTRLTVL.

The V and J genes are TRBV19 and TRBJ1-3, with D possibly TRBD1 on 6 matching bases. This CDR3 is 15 amino acids long. The germline gives CDR1 LNHDA, CDR2 SQIVND (reference sequence). The V gene lost 2 bases and the J gene lost 4 bases, with 12 bases spanning the gap. CDR3 in DNA: TGTGCCAGTAGTATACTACAGGGAACCGGAAACACCATATATTTT. Its translation is CASSILQGTGNTIYF.

V gene TRBV18 combines with J gene TRBJ1-2; 7 positions agree with TRBD1. Germline V lookup: CDR1 KGHSH, CDR2 LQKENI. The J segment lost 7 bases and the V segment lost 3 bases, leaving 8 bases of the junction unmatched. This CDR3 is built from 14 residues. CDR3: CASSPQGVRVGYTF. For the CDR3, the DNA is TGTGCCAGCTCACCCCAGGGGGTGAGGGTTGGCTACACCTTC.

The rearrangement uses TRBV6-5 and TRBJ1-2; weak D call: TRBD1 (5 bases). Germline values: CDR1 MNHEY, CDR2 SVGAGI. This CDR3 is 14 amino acids long. Trimming cost V 4 bases and J 5 bases, with 14 bases left between them. The CDR3 DNA reads TGTGCCAGCAGTTCTCCAGGGAAAAAGTATGGCTACACCTTC. Its protein product is CASSSPGKKYGYTF.

The chain recombines TRBV19 with TRBJ1-5, with TRBD1 matching 8 bases. This CDR3 spans 15 amino acids. Per the germline V gene, CDR1 is LNHDA and CDR2 is SQIVND (reference sequence). With 6 bases clipped from V and 2 bases from J, the junction kept 6 bases outside the gene matches. This CDR3 reads CASRLDRGGNQPQHF. In DNA, the CDR3 is TGTGCCAGTAGGTTAGACAGGGGTGGCAATCAGCCCCAGCATTTT.

This clone was picked up one time. CDR3 sequence: CAWSNALQGPLHF. As DNA, the CDR3 is TGTGCCTGGAGCAACGCCCTTCAGGGTCCCCTCCACTTT. This chain uses TRBV30 with TRBJ1-6, with a weak D call TRBD1 (5 bases). CDR3 length equals 13 residues. CDR1 and CDR2 from the germline V gene are GTSNPN and SVGIG (reference sequence). The ends were cut back, 3 bases at V and 13 bases at J, with 16 bases in the middle.

The chain is built from TRBV3-1 (or the pseudogene TRBV3-2) and TRBJ2-3; 7 bases line up with TRBD2. The CDR3 covers 17 residues. Trimming cost V 3 bases and J 0 bases; bases outside gene matches: 9. In germline, CDR1 is LGHDT, CDR2 YNNKEL (reference sequence). In DNA, the CDR3 is TGTGCCAGCAGCCACTATAGCGGGCCCACTAGCACAGATACGCAGTATTTT. Protein product: CASSHYSGPTSTDTQYF.

The gene calls are TRBV6-1 and TRBJ1-6; unclear D gene. Germline-derived CDR1 and CDR2 are MNHNS and SASEGT. The V gene lost 4 bases and the J gene lost 6 bases, with 19 bases spanning the gap. This CDR3 is 17 amino acids long. The CDR3 is CASSAWTGALSNSPLHF. DNA of the CDR3: TGTGCCAGCAGTGCCTGGACGGGAGCTCTTTCTAATTCACCCCTCCACTTT.

This chain connects TRBV28 to TRBJ2-3; tentative D call: TRBD2 (6 bases). This CDR3 has 14 amino acids. Trimming stripped 6 bases from V and 0 bases from J, with 10 bases between. In germline, CDR1 is MDHEN, CDR2 SYDVKM. The DNA for the CDR3 is TGTGCCAGCAGAGCTGGAGGGAGCACAGATACGCAGTATTTT. Its translation is CASRAGGSTDTQYF. Looking up the rest from reference TRBV28 and TRBJ2-3 gives the full variable domain: DVKVTQSSRYLVKRTGEKVFLECVQDMDHENMFWYRQDPGLGLRLIYFSYDVKMKEKGDIPEGYSVSREKKERFSLILESASTNQTSMYLCASRAGGSTDTQYFGPGTRLTVL.

The chain has TRBV7-2 and TRBJ1-6; possibly TRBD1 for D (6 bases). CDR3 size: 14 residues. V lost 5 bases and J 7 bases, leaving 12 bases between the germline ends. Germline V gene lookup returns CDR1 SGHTA and CDR2 FQGNSA. The CDR3 is CASSLGTLNSPLHF. The CDR3 DNA follows: TGTGCCAGCAGCCTCGGGACACTAAATTCACCCCTCCACTTT.

This clone was counted a single time. The chain couples TRBV6-6 to TRBJ1-2, with D possibly TRBD1 on 6 matching bases. The germline gives CDR1 MNHNY, CDR2 SVGAGI (reference sequence). The germline V and J ends were trimmed by 2 bases and 5 bases, with 12 bases remaining between them. The CDR3 is 14 residues long. CDR3 sequence: CASSYTQGSYGYTF. CDR3 nucleotide sequence: TGTGCCAGCAGTTACACACAGGGCTCTTATGGCTACACCTTC.

This chain joins TRBV11-2 and TRBJ1-6; 9 nucleotides match TRBD1. V shed 3 bases and J 7 bases; nucleotides not matched to a gene: 1. The germline V gene encodes CDR1 SGHAT and CDR2 FQNNGV. This CDR3 contains 14 residues. Written as DNA, the CDR3 is TGTGCCAGCAGCTTGGGACAGGGCAATTCACCCCTCCACTTT. Encoded protein: CASSLGQGNSPLHF.

This clone was detected a few times. J is TRBJ2-2 and V is TRBV19; D is unclear. The germline gives CDR1 LNHDA, CDR2 SQIVND (reference sequence). The CDR3 loop spans 14 amino acids. The ends were cut back, 5 bases at V and 1 base at J, with 8 bases in the middle. The CDR3 DNA follows: TGTGCCAGTAGTCCGACACGGAACACCGGGGAGCTGTTTTTT. Protein: CASSPTRNTGELFF.

CDR3 in amino acids: CASRGTGDSPLHF. CDR3 nucleotide sequence: TGTGCCAGCAGAGGTACAGGGGATTCACCCCTCCACTTT. The genes are TRBV25-1 and TRBJ1-6; 7 bases are a match to TRBD1. With 6 bases clipped from V and 8 bases from J, the junction kept 4 bases outside the gene matches. The CDR3 is 13 residues long. Germline lookup yields CDR1 MGHDK and CDR2 SYGVNS.

This chain joins TRBV28 and TRBJ1-5; 7 bases are a match to TRBD1. This CDR3 has 14 amino acids. J lost 7 bases, V lost 3 bases, and 6 bases had no gene match. In germline, CDR1 is MDHEN, CDR2 SYDVKM. CDR3 sequence reads: CASSLSRGRQPQHF. The CDR3 DNA follows: TGTGCCAGCAGTTTGTCAAGGGGGCGGCAGCCCCAGCATTTT.

This chain uses TRBV5-6 with TRBJ1-4, with D maybe TRBD1 (6 bases). V was trimmed by 1 base and J by 7 bases, leaving 11 bases between them. CDR1 is SGHDT, CDR2 YYEEEE, per germline. The CDR3 loop spans 14 amino acids. Written as DNA, the CDR3 is TGTGCCAGCAGCTTGTGGCAGGGGAGTGAAAAACTGTTTTTT. Translated: CASSLWQGSEKLFF. The variable domain in full, with the rest retrieved from reference TRBV5-6 and TRBJ1-4, is DAGVTQSPTHLIKTRGQQVTLRCSPKSGHDTVSWYQQALGQGPQFIFQYYEEEERQRGNFPDRFSGHQFPNYSSELNVNALLLGDSALYLCASSLWQGSEKLFFGSGTQLSVL.

The chain combines TRBV21-1 with TRBJ1-6; TRBD1, the table's D call, lacks a check against the DNA. TRBV21-1 is a documented pseudogene. This CDR3 is 18 amino acids long. CDR3 DNA: TGTGCCAGCAGCAGACAAACAACAGGGGGAAACTATAATTCACCCCTCCACTTT. Translated, it gives CASSRQTTGGNYNSPLHF.

The chain combines TRBV6-5 with TRBJ2-2; tentative D call: TRBD1 (6 bases). CDR1 is MNHEY, CDR2 SVGAGI, per germline. The CDR3 has 15 amino acids. The ends were cut back, 6 bases at V and 4 bases at J, with 15 bases in the middle. The chain's CDR3 is CASSPQGWGTGELFF. The CDR3 DNA is TGTGCCAGCAGCCCACAGGGTTGGGGCACCGGGGAGCTGTTTTTT.